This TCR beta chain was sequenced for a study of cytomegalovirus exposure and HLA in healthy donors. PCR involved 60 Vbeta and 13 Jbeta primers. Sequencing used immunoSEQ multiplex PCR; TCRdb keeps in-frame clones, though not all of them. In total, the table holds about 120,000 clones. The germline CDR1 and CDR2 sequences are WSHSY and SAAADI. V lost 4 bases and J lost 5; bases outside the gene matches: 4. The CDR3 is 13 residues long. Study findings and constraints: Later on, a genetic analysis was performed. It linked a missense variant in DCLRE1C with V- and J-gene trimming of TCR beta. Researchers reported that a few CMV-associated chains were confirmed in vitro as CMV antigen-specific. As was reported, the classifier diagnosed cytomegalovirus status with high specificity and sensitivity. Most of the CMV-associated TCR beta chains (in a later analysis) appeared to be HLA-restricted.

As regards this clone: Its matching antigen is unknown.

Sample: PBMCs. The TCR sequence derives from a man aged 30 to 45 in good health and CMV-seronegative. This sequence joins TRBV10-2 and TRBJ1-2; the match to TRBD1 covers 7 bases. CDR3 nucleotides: TGCGCCAGCAGTGCAGGGGGAACTTATGGCTACACCTTC. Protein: CASSAGGTYGYTF.